These 11 T cell receptor beta chains were all obtained from the same sample, sequenced in a study of early T cells in non-severe SARS-CoV-2 infection. Using its own MiXCR run on the 5' RACE reads, TCRdb lists one record per CDR3 protein. Here the sample spans about 72,000 distinct CDR3 sequences, around 10% being singletons. The input for sequencing was whole blood, taken at baseline. All receptors come from an adult who was a healthcare worker with PCR-confirmed SARS-CoV-2 infection or an uninfected control (not recorded which).

This clonotype was detected only a few times. The J gene is TRBJ2-3, the V gene TRBV5-6; no definite D call. The germline V gene encodes CDR1 SGHDT and CDR2 YYEEEE. The V end was cut by 2 bases, the J end by 4 bases, with 5 bases between. The CDR3 contains 12 residues. This CDR3 reads CASSFTPDTQYF. CDR3 DNA sequence: TGTGCCAGCAGCTTTACCCCAGATACGCAGTATTTT. Full variable domain (remainder filled in from reference TRBV5-6 and TRBJ2-3): DAGVTQSPTHLIKTRGQQVTLRCSPKSGHDTVSWYQQALGQGPQFIFQYYEEEERQRGNFPDRFSGHQFPNYSSELNVNALLLGDSALYLCASSFTPDTQYFGPGTRLTVL.

V and J are TRBV20-1 and TRBJ1-1, with D possibly being TRBD1 (6 bases). In germline, CDR1 is DFQATT, CDR2 SNEGSKA (reference sequence). The CDR3 spans 19 residues. V lost 0 bases and J 2 bases, leaving 25 bases between the germline ends. CDR3: CSARDQVLQGWSRNTEAFF. CDR3 nucleotide sequence: TGCAGTGCTAGAGACCAAGTTCTACAGGGTTGGTCAAGAAACACTGAAGCTTTCTTT.

The chain has TRBV7-3 and TRBJ1-4, with a tentative D call TRBD1 (5 bases). CDR1 is SGHTA, CDR2 FQGTGA, per germline. V lost 1 base and J 7 bases, leaving 7 bases between the germline ends. This CDR3 region has 13 residues. CDR3 sequence: CASSLNQGEKLFF. The CDR3 coding sequence is TGTGCCAGCAGCTTAAATCAGGGTGAAAAACTGTTTTTT. The full variable domain, its missing parts supplied by reference TRBV7-3 and TRBJ1-4, is GAGVSQTPSNKVTEKGKYVELRCDPISGHTALYWYRQSLGQGPEFLIYFQGTGAADDSGLPNDRFFAVRPEGSVSTLKIQRTERGDSAVYLCASSLNQGEKLFFGSGTQLSVL.

This clonotype came up a few times. This chain joins TRBV7-9 and TRBJ2-4, with unresolved D. The germline V gene encodes CDR1 SEHNR and CDR2 FQNEAQ (reference sequence). The CDR3 extends over 14 amino acids. With 6 bases removed from V and 3 bases from J, the gap between germline ends came to 12 bases. The CDR3 DNA reads as TGTGCCAGCAGTGTTGCAGGAAGCAAAAACATTCAGTACTTC. It specifies CASSVAGSKNIQYF.

The chain recombines TRBV7-9 with TRBJ1-4; D is undetermined. The CDR3 covers 16 residues. Germline CDR1 reads SEHNR; CDR2 reads FQNEAQ (reference sequence). Trimming took off 4 bases at V and 0 bases at J, with 12 bases between the two ends. The CDR3 nucleotides are TGTGCCAGCAGCTCGATGGGAGCTGCAACTAATGAAAAACTGTTTTTT. Translating it yields CASSSMGAATNEKLFF.

CDR3 coding DNA: TGTGCCAGCAGCCGACAGGGAGGCAATTCACCCCTCCACTTT. Translation gives CASSRQGGNSPLHF. This chain links TRBV7-3 with TRBJ1-6; 7 bases line up with TRBD1. CDR1 and CDR2 from the germline V gene are SGHTA and FQGTGA. The CDR3 is 14 amino acids. The V and J ends lost 5 bases and 7 bases, in that order; junction bases with no gene match: 5.

This clonotype was counted only a few times. The gene calls are TRBV6-6 and TRBJ2-7; 8 nucleotides match TRBD1. Germline values: CDR1 MNHNY, CDR2 SVGAGI (reference sequence). V shed 0 bases, J shed 5 bases, and the junction held 6 bases outside the gene matches. This CDR3 is 15 amino acids long. CDR3 loop: CASSYSRDRMNEQYF. The CDR3, as DNA: TGTGCCAGCAGTTACTCCCGGGACAGGATGAACGAGCAGTACTTC.

This clonotype was seen many times. The chain is built from TRBV6-6 and TRBJ2-6; 9 nucleotides line up with TRBD2. V shed 7 bases and J 0 bases; nucleotides not matched to a gene: 13. CDR1 and CDR2 (germline): MNHNY, SVGAGI (reference sequence). This CDR3 is 19 amino acids long. The CDR3, as DNA: TGTGCCAGCATTCGAGCGGGGGGACAGAGCTCCTCTGGGGCCAACGTCCTGACTTTC. Translating it yields CASIRAGGQSSSGANVLTF.

This clonotype occurred a few times. The V and J genes are TRBV5-6 and TRBJ1-1; a weak D match, TRBD1 (5 bases). The germline CDR1 and CDR2 sequences are SGHDT and YYEEEE. The CDR3 spans 14 residues. V lost 4 bases and J 1 base, leaving 11 bases between the germline ends. The CDR3 protein is CASSDGGQNTEAFF. The CDR3 region has the DNA TGTGCCAGCAGCGACGGTGGACAGAACACTGAAGCTTTCTTT.

V is TRBV20-1 and J is TRBJ1-1; D call uncertain. Trimming removed 0 bases at V and 4 bases at J, with 12 bases between. Per the germline V gene, CDR1 is DFQATT and CDR2 is SNEGSKA (reference sequence). The CDR3 is 14 amino acids. The CDR3 bases are TGCAGTGCTAGAGATAGTTTAGGGCTCACTGAAGCTTTCTTT. Translating it yields CSARDSLGLTEAFF.

This clonotype was counted ten times or more. The chain links TRBV5-4 to TRBJ1-4, with 10 bases matching TRBD1. Trimming cost V 4 bases and J 8 bases; bases outside gene matches: 11. The CDR3 extends over 16 amino acids. Germline V gene lookup returns CDR1 SGHNT and CDR2 YYREEE (reference sequence). The CDR3 loop is CASSPGTGVLGEKLFF. In DNA form, the CDR3 reads TGTGCCAGCAGCCCCGGGACAGGGGTCCTTGGGGAAAAACTGTTTTTT.